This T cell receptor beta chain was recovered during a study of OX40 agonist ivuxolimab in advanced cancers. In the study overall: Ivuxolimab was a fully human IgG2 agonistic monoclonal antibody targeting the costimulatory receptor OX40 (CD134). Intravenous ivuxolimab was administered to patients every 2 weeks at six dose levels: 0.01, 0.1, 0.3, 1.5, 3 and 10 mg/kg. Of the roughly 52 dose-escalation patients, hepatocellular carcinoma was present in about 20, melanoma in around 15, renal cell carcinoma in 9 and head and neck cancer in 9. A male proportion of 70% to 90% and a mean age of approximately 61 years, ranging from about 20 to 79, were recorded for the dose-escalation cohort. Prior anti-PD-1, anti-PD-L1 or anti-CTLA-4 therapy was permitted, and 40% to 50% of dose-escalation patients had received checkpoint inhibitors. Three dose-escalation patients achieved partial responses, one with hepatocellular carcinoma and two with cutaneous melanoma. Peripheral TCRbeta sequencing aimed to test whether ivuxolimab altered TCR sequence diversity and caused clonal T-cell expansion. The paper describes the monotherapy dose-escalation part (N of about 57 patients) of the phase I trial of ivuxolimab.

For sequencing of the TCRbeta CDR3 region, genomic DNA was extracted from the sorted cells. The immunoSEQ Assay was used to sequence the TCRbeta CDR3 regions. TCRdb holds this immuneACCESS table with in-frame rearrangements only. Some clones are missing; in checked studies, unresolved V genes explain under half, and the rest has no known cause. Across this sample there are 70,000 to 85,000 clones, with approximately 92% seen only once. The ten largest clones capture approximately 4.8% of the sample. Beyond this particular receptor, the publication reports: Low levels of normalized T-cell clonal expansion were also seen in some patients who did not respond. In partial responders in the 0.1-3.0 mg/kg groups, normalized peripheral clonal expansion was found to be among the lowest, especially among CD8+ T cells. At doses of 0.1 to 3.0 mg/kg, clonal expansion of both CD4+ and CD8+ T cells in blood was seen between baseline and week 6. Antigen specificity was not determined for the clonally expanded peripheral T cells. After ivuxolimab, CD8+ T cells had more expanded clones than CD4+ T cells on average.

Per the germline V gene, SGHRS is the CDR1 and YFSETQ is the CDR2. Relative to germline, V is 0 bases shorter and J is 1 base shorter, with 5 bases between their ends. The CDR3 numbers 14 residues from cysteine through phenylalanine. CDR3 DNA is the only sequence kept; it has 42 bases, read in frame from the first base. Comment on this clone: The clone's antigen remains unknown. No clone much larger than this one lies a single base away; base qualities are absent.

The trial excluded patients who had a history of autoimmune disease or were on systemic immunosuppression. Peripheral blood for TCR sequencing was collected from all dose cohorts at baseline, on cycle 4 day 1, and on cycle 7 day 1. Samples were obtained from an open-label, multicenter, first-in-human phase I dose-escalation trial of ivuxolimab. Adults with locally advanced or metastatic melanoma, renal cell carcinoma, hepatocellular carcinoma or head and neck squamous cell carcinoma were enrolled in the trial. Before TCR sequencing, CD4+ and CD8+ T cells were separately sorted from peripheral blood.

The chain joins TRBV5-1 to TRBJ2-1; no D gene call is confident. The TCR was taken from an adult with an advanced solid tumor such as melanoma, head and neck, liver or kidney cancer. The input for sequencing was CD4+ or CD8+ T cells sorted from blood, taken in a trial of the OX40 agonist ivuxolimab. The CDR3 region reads CASSLEASYNEQFF. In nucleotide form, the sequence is TGCGCCAGCAGCTTGGAGGCATCCTACAATGAGCAGTTCTTC.